Here is one T cell receptor (beta chain) with its context. Its specificity is unknown. For the second PCR, which ran for about 6 to 12 cycles, a sample-barcoded 5' primer and a J-beta primer mix were used. Each cDNA was tagged by a template-switch adaptor containing 12 random nucleotides. TCRdb independently ran MiXCR on the 5' RACE reads; one entry per CDR3 protein. The sample has 540,000 or so distinct CDR3 sequences; 47% are singletons. The sample belongs to a study of blood T cells in healthy people across ages. Study outcomes and limitations: Possibly, changes in expanded clonotypes were confounded because donor CMV status was unknown. Among T cells, TCR beta diversity per million cells dropped roughly linearly as age rose.

The CDR3 covers 15 residues. Germline-derived CDR1 and CDR2 are MGHDK and SYGVNS. Trimming removed 1 base from V and 3 bases from J; junction bases left unmatched: 2. The authors isolated at least 7 million PBMCs per sample. This sequence was found in a man of 80 years or more in good health. The chain links TRBV25-1 to TRBJ2-1; TRBD2 aligns across 8 bases. The material sequenced was blood. The CDR3 reads CASSEWTSSYNEQFF. CDR3 nucleotides: TGTGCCAGCAGTGAATGGACTAGCAGCTACAATGAGCAGTTCTTC.